The present TCR beta chain was sequenced within a study of response to subunit inactivated influenza vaccine. Regarding the study as a whole: New T cells are recruited in small numbers by each seasonal influenza vaccination, according to the authors' suggestion.

This CDR3 region has 13 residues. V lost 0 bases and J 5 bases, leaving 7 bases between the germline ends. Each CDR3 protein is one row after TCRdb ran MiXCR on the RT-PCR reads. Of hundreds of thousands of distinct CDR3 sequences detected, 15% to 20% appear once; the ten largest clones hold about a tenth. The table lists this clonotype with a few counts. The target antigen is unknown. Sequencing used PBMCs from blood, obtained roughly 5 days after vaccination. The J gene is TRBJ2-5, the V gene TRBV12-3 or TRBV12-4, with D uncertain. This clonotype originated in a man aged 50 or older who received an inactivated influenza vaccine. The chain's CDR3 is CASSLATGETQYF. The CDR3 bases are TGTGCCAGCAGTTTAGCCACCGGTGAGACCCAGTACTTC.